What follows are 22 T cell receptor beta chains derived from one specimen sequenced in a study of CXCR3-negative and CXCR3-positive naive CD8 T cells. Researchers prepared the TRB cDNA libraries using 5' RACE with UMI labels. From the 5' RACE reads, TCRdb lists one entry per CDR3 protein and no DNA. The listing contains about 130,000 distinct CDR3 sequences. The specimen was naive CXCR3- CD8+ T cells from blood. Documented subset: CD45RO-CCR7+CD27+CD95- naive CD8+ T cells lacking CXCR3 (TNR3-). Source of these receptors: a human donor in good health. Some clones in this sample may be carry-over from other donors' samples.

The genes are TRBV29-1 and TRBJ2-5; TCRdb outputs TRBD1, but without DNA this stays unchecked. This CDR3 has 13 residues. Looked up from germline, CDR1 is SQVTM and CDR2 is ANQGSEA. This chain's CDR3 is CSVEGLLEETQYF.

The V call is TRBV4-1, the J call TRBJ2-1; TCRdb picks TRBD1, but there is no DNA to check that call. Germline V CDR1 and CDR2: MGHRA, YSYEKL. This CDR3 is 15 amino acids long. This CDR3 is CASSQDRDPYNEQFF.

The chain has TRBV27 and TRBJ1-6; TCRdb returns TRBD1, unconfirmable since there is no DNA. CDR1 is MNHEY, CDR2 SMNVEV, per germline (reference sequence). There are 14 residues in the CDR3. CDR3 sequence reads: CASRFTGSNSPLHF.

V gene TRBV29-1 combines with J gene TRBJ2-1; no DNA is available, so the TRBD2 call from TCRdb remains unchecked. This CDR3 region has 16 residues. Germline V gene sequence: CDR1 SQVTM, CDR2 ANQGSEA. The CDR3 spells CSVVGLAGVPYNEQFF.

This chain uses TRBV29-1 with TRBJ2-3; TCRdb selects TRBD1, and the lack of DNA leaves this call unchecked. The CDR3 is 14 residues long. The germline V gene encodes CDR1 SQVTM and CDR2 ANQGSEA. The CDR3: CSIPGQGFTDTQYF.

The CDR3 protein is CASSLEGNTDTQYF. The genes are TRBV7-8 and TRBJ2-3. The CDR3 totals 14 residues. The germline CDR1 and CDR2 sequences are SGHVS and FQNEAQ. The entire variable domain, with the rest obtained from reference TRBV7-8 and TRBJ2-3, is as follows: GAGVSQSPRYKVAKRGQDVALRCDPISGHVSLFWYQQALGQGPEFLTYFQNEAQLDKSGLPSDRFFAERPEGSVSTLKIQRTQQEDSAVYLCASSLEGNTDTQYFGPGTRLTVL.

The rearrangement uses TRBV10-3 and TRBJ2-7. The CDR3 is 14 amino acids. Germline values: CDR1 ENHRY, CDR2 SYGVKD. The CDR3 spells CAISESTGTYEQYF.

The genes are TRBV4-1 and TRBJ2-2. Germline values: CDR1 MGHRA, CDR2 YSYEKL. CDR3 size: 15 residues. The CDR3 reads CASSQGWPNTGELFF.

The chain joins TRBV29-1 to TRBJ2-7. The CDR3 sequence is 12 residues long. Per the germline V gene, CDR1 is SQVTM and CDR2 is ANQGSEA. The CDR3 reads CSVEADSYEQYF.

The rearrangement links TRBV13 to TRBJ2-7; the TCRdb call, TRBD1, lacks DNA for checking. The V gene's germline CDR1 is PRHDT and CDR2 FYEKMQ (reference sequence). The CDR3 consists of 15 residues. CDR3 residues: CASSLGPPGVYEQYF.

The chain employs TRBV4-3 and TRBJ1-4. Germline loops: CDR1 LGHNA, CDR2 YSLEER. There are 15 residues in the CDR3. The CDR3 here is CASSQDRDYQGELFF.

The V call is TRBV28, the J call TRBJ2-3; TCRdb reports TRBD2, a call that lacks DNA to check it against. The germline V gene has CDR1 MDHEN and CDR2 SYDVKM. The CDR3 consists of 16 residues. This CDR3 is CASSFELGPSTDTQYF.

This chain joins TRBV28 and TRBJ2-3; the TCRdb call, TRBD2, lacks DNA for checking. The CDR3 extends over 15 amino acids. Germline V gene data show CDR1 as MDHEN and CDR2 as SYDVKM. The chain's CDR3 is CASSSTSGTADTQYF.

The chain has TRBV7-7 and TRBJ2-3; TCRdb selects TRBD1, and the lack of DNA leaves this call unchecked. CDR3 length equals 14 residues. The V gene's germline CDR1 is SSHAT and CDR2 FNYEAQ (reference sequence). The CDR3 loop is CASSLGGDTDTQYF.

This chain connects TRBV28 to TRBJ2-1; TCRdb reports TRBD1, a call that lacks DNA to check it against. Looked up from germline, CDR1 is MDHEN and CDR2 is SYDVKM. There are 17 residues in the CDR3. The CDR3 sequence is CASSLIFIPGWGNEQFF.

This chain joins TRBV29-1 and TRBJ2-7; TCRdb selects TRBD1, and the lack of DNA leaves this call unchecked. The CDR3 consists of 15 residues. In germline, CDR1 is SQVTM, CDR2 ANQGSEA. This chain's CDR3 is CSVDTWTGGTYEQYF.

The rearrangement links TRBV28 to TRBJ2-3; TCRdb proposes TRBD1, but this gene call is untestable without DNA. CDR3 length: 14 residues. CDR1 is MDHEN, CDR2 SYDVKM, per germline. CDR3 in amino acids: CASSSPTPLDTQYF.

The genes are TRBV29-1 and TRBJ2-7; TCRdb names TRBD2, which stays unverified in the absence of DNA. The CDR3 runs to 14 residues. CDR1 and CDR2 (germline): SQVTM, ANQGSEA. The CDR3 region is CSVESQGPLGEQYF.

CDR3: CASSQGDRTYNEQFF. The V gene is TRBV4-1, the J gene TRBJ2-1; TCRdb reports TRBD1, a call that lacks DNA to check it against. CDR1 MGHRA and CDR2 YSYEKL come from the germline V gene. The CDR3 runs 15 residues.

The chain couples TRBV7-3 to TRBJ2-7; lacking DNA, the TRBD1 call made by TCRdb goes unchecked. This CDR3 spans 13 amino acids. CDR1 and CDR2 (germline): SGHTA, FQGTGA. CDR3 amino acids: CASSSKQGHEQYF.

The J gene is TRBJ2-3, the V gene TRBV12-3 or TRBV12-4; the TRBD1 assignment by TCRdb is unverifiable without DNA. This CDR3 region has 12 residues. The CDR3 spells CASSPLQDTQYF.

This chain's CDR3 is CASSEAGGAETQYF. This chain links TRBV2 with TRBJ2-5; there is no DNA to check the TCRdb D call of TRBD1. Germline CDR1 and CDR2: SNHLY and FYNNEI. The CDR3 sequence is 14 residues long.